The T cell receptor beta chain described here comes from a study of T cell responses to AZD1222 COVID-19 vaccine. Study findings and constraints: Sampled repertoires all dated from after the peak T cell response.

A note on this clone: The target antigen is unknown.

Sequenced by immunoSEQ multiplex PCR; TCRdb stores in-frame clones only, minus some. The data show approximately 110,000 clones, 85% to 90% seen once. The CDR3 spans 22 residues. The source was peripheral blood, collected on day 0 of AZD1222 vaccination. The source of this sequence is an adult in good health. The V gene is TRBV21-1, the J gene TRBJ2-7; TRBD2, the table's D call, lacks a check against the DNA. TRBV21-1 constitutes a pseudogene. The CDR3 spells CASSRGGRGLSSGSPSSREQYF. The CDR3 DNA is TGTGCCAGCAGCAGGGGAGGCAGGGGGCTGTCTAGCGGGAGTCCCTCTAGTAGGGAGCAGTACTTC.